This T cell receptor beta chain was observed in a study of radiation and T cells in renal cell carcinoma. Time point reported: blood 4 weeks post-SBRT, at nephrectomy. Treatment: 15 Gy SBRT to primary tumor, nephrectomy 4 weeks later. Nephrectomy followed 15 Gy stereotactic body radiation by 4 weeks. Serial blood draws occurred at baseline and 2 and 4 weeks post-SBRT. General study findings and limits: From baseline, blood top tumor clonotypes peaked at 2 weeks post-radiation. No pretreatment tumor biopsies were available for baseline clonotypes.

Produced via immunoSEQ multiplex PCR; TCRdb's table is partial and in-frame only. The repertoire holds approximately 150,000 clones, with approximately 86% as singletons. Germline CDR1 reads SGHTA; CDR2 reads FQGNSA. The CDR3 is 14 amino acids. The ends lost 7 bases at V and 3 bases at J; junction bases unmatched: 7. A note on this clone: Its antigen is undetermined.

The sequencing here drew on blood, taken from a patient whose treatment included radiotherapy and nephrectomy. The V call is TRBV7-2, the J call TRBJ1-2, with 8 positions matching TRBD1. This TCR derives from a woman in her forties or fifties with renal cell carcinoma. CDR3 nucleotides: TGTGCCAGCACCGAACCACAGGGGGACTATGGCTACACCTTC. Amino acid sequence: CASTEPQGDYGYTF. The complete variable domain, with remaining parts taken from reference TRBV7-2 and TRBJ1-2, reads GAGVSQSPSNKVTEKGKDVELRCDPISGHTALYWYRQSLGQGLEFLIYFQGNSAPDKSGLPSDRFSAERTGGSVSTLTIQRTQQEDSAVYLCASTEPQGDYGYTFGSGTRLTVV.